This T cell receptor beta chain was identified in a study of early T cells in non-severe SARS-CoV-2 infection. Study results and limitations: CD4 and private specificities were missed by VDJdb matching, which favored anti-spike CD8 responses.

Of note for this clonotype: Its antigen is not identified.

This CDR3 has 13 residues. V trimming: 4 bases; J trimming: 6 bases; junction bases outside the gene matches: 2. Germline V gives CDR1 MNHEY, CDR2 SVGAGI. TCRdb called the 5' RACE reads again in MiXCR, with one record for every CDR3 protein. The table records about 110,000 distinct CDR3 sequences, 10% to 15% of them present only once. This TCR came from an adult who was a healthcare worker with PCR-confirmed SARS-CoV-2 infection or an uninfected control (not recorded which). The specimen was whole blood, collected at baseline. The rearrangement joins TRBV6-5 to TRBJ1-4, with 7 bases that match TRBD1. The CDR3 is CASSSGTDEKLFF. CDR3 nucleotides: TGTGCCAGCAGTTCCGGGACAGATGAAAAACTGTTTTTT.